The text below deals with one T cell receptor beta chain. This record belongs to a study of blood T cell repertoires in COVID-19. Study context: Italy, Spain and the United States were the sources of the convalescent and acute COVID-19 samples. Sources were T cells, B-cell-depleted T cells, or PBMCs; the material itself was cDNA or gDNA.

Source study methods: Reference gene primer amplification gave estimated nucleated cell counts. TCRdb's table, derived via immunoSEQ multiplex PCR, lists solely in-frame clones and lacks some. V and J calls and clone size follow that table, whereas D and trimming were derived from the DNA. This sample yields hundreds of thousands of clones, of which around 87% are seen a single time; approximately 1.4% belongs to the top ten. Per the germline V gene, CDR1 is SQVTM and CDR2 is ANQGSEA. After removal of 7 bases from V and 5 bases from J, the junction contained 3 bases not matched to a gene. The CDR3 runs to 11 residues.

This clonotype was obtained from a woman aged 40 to 50 who had recovered from COVID-19. The chain employs TRBV29-1 and TRBJ1-1; 8 bases align to TRBD1. The sequenced material came from peripheral blood. The CDR3, as DNA: TGCAGCGCTTACAGGGGGACTGAAGCTTTCTTT. It encodes CSAYRGTEAFF.